This TCR beta chain is from a study of OX40 agonist ivuxolimab in advanced cancers. The data were produced by immunoSEQ multiplex PCR, yet TCRdb's version contains in-frame clones alone and is incomplete. The sample records about 20,000 clones, roughly 84% being singletons. The CDR3 has 15 amino acids. Germline values: CDR1 LNHDA, CDR2 SQIVND (reference sequence). V shed 3 bases, J shed 8 bases, and the junction held 10 bases outside the gene matches. Sequenced material: CD4+ or CD8+ T cells sorted from blood, taken in a trial of the OX40 agonist ivuxolimab. The sequence came from an adult with an advanced solid tumor such as melanoma, head and neck, liver or kidney cancer. The rearrangement links TRBV19 to TRBJ2-1, with 7 bases that match TRBD2. For the CDR3, the DNA is TGTGCCAGTAGTATGGGGACTACCGGGAGACATGAGCAGTTCTTC. Its translation is CASSMGTTGRHEQFF.